This T cell receptor (beta chain) was identified in a study of blood T cell repertoires in COVID-19. Measured with immunoSEQ multiplex PCR; TCRdb has only the in-frame clones, and not every one. The sample records about 330,000 clones, roughly 87% being singletons. Germline CDR1 reads SEHNR; CDR2 reads FQNEAQ (reference sequence). The V segment lost 5 bases and the J segment 5 bases; nucleotides outside the gene matches: 4. The CDR3 length is 14 residues. This TCR came from a man aged 25 to 45 with COVID-19, enrolled during active disease. This chain connects TRBV7-9 to TRBJ2-2; TRBD2 matches 8 bases. The sample consisted of peripheral blood. Here the CDR3 DNA reads TGTGCCAGCAGCAGGTTAGCGGGAACCGGGGAGCTGTTTTTT. Encoded protein: CASSRLAGTGELFF.